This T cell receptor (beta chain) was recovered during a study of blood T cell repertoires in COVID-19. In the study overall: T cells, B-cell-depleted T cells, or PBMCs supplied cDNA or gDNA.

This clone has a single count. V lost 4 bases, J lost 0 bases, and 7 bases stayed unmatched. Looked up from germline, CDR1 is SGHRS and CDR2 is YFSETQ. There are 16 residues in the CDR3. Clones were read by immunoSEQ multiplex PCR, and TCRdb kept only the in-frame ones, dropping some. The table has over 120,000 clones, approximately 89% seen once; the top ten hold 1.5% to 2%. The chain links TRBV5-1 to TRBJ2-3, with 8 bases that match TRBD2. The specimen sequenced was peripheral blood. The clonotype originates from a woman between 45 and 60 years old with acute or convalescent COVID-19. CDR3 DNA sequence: TGCGCCAGCAGCCCTTTATCGGGGGGGAGCACAGATACGCAGTATTTT. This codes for CASSPLSGGSTDTQYF.